Each of the 22 T cell receptor beta chains below was sequenced from the same sample in a study of lymphopenia after photon versus proton radiotherapy. The protocol was immunoSEQ multiplex PCR, while the TCRdb copy is restricted to in-frame clones and leaves out a portion. The sample has around 150,000 clones, about 88% seen once. The specimen comprised peripheral blood, sampled from a patient treated with photon-based radiotherapy. These receptors all stem from a man aged 50-59 years with gastric cancer.

In its sample, this clone was seen a few times. The chain links TRBV6-5 to TRBJ2-7; D assignment may be TRBD1 or TRBD2 (6 bases each). V gave up 2 bases and J gave up 4 bases, with 9 bases separating them. CDR1 and CDR2 (germline): MNHEY, SVGAGI. The CDR3 runs to 13 residues. CDR3 DNA: TGTGCCAGCAGTTACGGGGGGCGGTACGAGCAGTACTTC. Its translation: CASSYGGRYEQYF.

This chain uses TRBV6-6 with TRBJ2-1, with 9 positions matching TRBD1. J was trimmed by 1 base and V by 7 bases; bases with no gene match: 5. CDR1 and CDR2 (germline): MNHNY, SVGAGI (reference sequence). The CDR3 length is 15 residues. CDR3 bases: TGTGCCAGCACTATACAGGGGGCGTCCTACAATGAGCAGTTCTTC. Encoded protein: CASTIQGASYNEQFF.

The V gene is TRBV28, the J gene TRBJ1-2, with TRBD1 matching 12 bases. The CDR3 is made up of 17 amino acids. Per the germline V gene, CDR1 is MDHEN and CDR2 is SYDVKM. J gave up 2 bases and V 7 bases, and 11 bases lay outside the gene matches. The chain's CDR3 is CASTPAGDRGHNYGYTF. The CDR3 nucleotides are TGTGCCAGCACCCCCGCCGGGGACAGGGGGCACAACTATGGCTACACCTTC.

The gene calls are TRBV5-4 and TRBJ2-1; 8 bases fit TRBD2. Germline V gene sequence: CDR1 SGHNT, CDR2 YYREEE (reference sequence). The CDR3 runs 16 residues. Trimming cost V 0 bases and J 4 bases; bases outside gene matches: 6. CDR3 protein: CASSLDGVAGYNEQFF. DNA of the CDR3: TGTGCCAGCAGCTTGGATGGGGTAGCGGGGTACAATGAGCAGTTCTTC.

The chain recombines TRBV28 with TRBJ1-1, with unresolved D. V dropped 6 bases and J dropped 5 bases, with 7 bases sitting between them. Germline V gene lookup returns CDR1 MDHEN and CDR2 SYDVKM. The CDR3 is 11 residues long. CDR3 in amino acids: CASSSLTEAFF. CDR3 DNA sequence: TGTGCCAGCAGCTCCCTGACTGAAGCTTTCTTT.

This rearrangement joins TRBV4-1 to TRBJ2-7; no firm D call. Trimming stripped 0 bases from V and 0 bases from J, with 9 bases between. This CDR3 has 15 residues. CDR1 is MGHRA and CDR2 is YSYEKL in the germline V gene. The CDR3 region has the DNA TGCGCCAGCAGCCAAGACGACGGGCCCTCCTACGAGCAGTACTTC. Translated: CASSQDDGPSYEQYF.

The CDR3 DNA is TGTGCCAGTAGTACCCGGACTAGCGGGGCATACAATGAGCAGTTCTTC. Amino acids: CASSTRTSGAYNEQFF. The rearrangement links TRBV19 to TRBJ2-1; 12 bases map to TRBD2. Germline V gene lookup returns CDR1 LNHDA and CDR2 SQIVND (reference sequence). J was trimmed by 4 bases and V by 4 bases; bases with no gene match: 5. The CDR3 loop spans 16 amino acids. Using reference TRBV19 and TRBJ2-1 for the parts outside the CDR3, the full variable domain is DGGITQSPKYLFRKEGQNVTLSCEQNLNHDAMYWYRQDPGQGLRLIYYSQIVNDFQKGDIAEGYSVSREKKESFPLTVTSAQKNPTAFYLCASSTRTSGAYNEQFFGPGTRLTVL.

The V and J genes are TRBV19 and TRBJ1-2, with 7 nucleotides matching TRBD1. Looked up from germline, CDR1 is LNHDA and CDR2 is SQIVND (reference sequence). V dropped 6 bases and J dropped 4; count of bases not matched to a gene: 5. The CDR3 has 13 residues. In DNA form, the CDR3 reads TGTGCCAGTAGAGCCGACAGGGCCTATGGCTACACCTTC. This sequence encodes CASRADRAYGYTF.

Only a few counts were recorded for this clone. The chain couples TRBV30 to TRBJ1-1, with TRBD1 as a possible D gene (6 bases). Germline V gene lookup returns CDR1 GTSNPN and CDR2 SVGIG (reference sequence). Trimming took 0 bases from V and 1 from J, leaving 12 bases between them. The CDR3 loop spans 15 amino acids. CDR3 sequence reads: CAWSVRRGRNTEAFF. The CDR3 DNA sequence: TGTGCCTGGAGTGTACGGAGGGGGAGGAACACTGAAGCTTTCTTT.

Points on this clone: This specimen includes other DNA sequences encoding the same CDR3. The gene calls are TRBV10-3 and TRBJ2-7; 12 bases fit TRBD2. From germline, CDR1 is ENHRY and CDR2 SYGVKD. Trimming at V came to 3 bases and at J to 3 bases, leaving 3 bases not matched to a gene. The CDR3 spans 15 residues. CDR3 nucleotide sequence: TGTGCCATCAGTGACCAGACTAGCGGGAGCTACGAGCAGTACTTC. Its protein product is CAISDQTSGSYEQYF.

The rearrangement uses TRBV19 and TRBJ2-6, with D possibly TRBD1 on 5 matching bases. CDR1 is LNHDA, CDR2 SQIVND, per germline (reference sequence). There are 14 residues in the CDR3. The V end was cut by 11 bases, the J end by 7 bases, with 18 bases between. The CDR3 DNA sequence: TGTGCCTCCCGGGCGCAGGGTGCTGCCAACGTCCTGACTTTC. Encoded protein: CASRAQGAANVLTF.

This chain joins TRBV30 and TRBJ1-4, with TRBD1 identical over 7 bases. V dropped 5 bases and J dropped 1; count of bases not matched to a gene: 7. This CDR3 has 15 residues. Germline loops: CDR1 GTSNPN, CDR2 SVGIG (reference sequence). The CDR3 nucleotides read TGTGCCTGGGAAAGGACAGGACGAACTAATGAAAAACTGTTTTTT. Amino acid sequence: CAWERTGRTNEKLFF.

The CDR3 coding sequence is TGCGCCAGCAGCCAAGCGGGTCCCACAGCCTCTGGAAACACCATATATTTT. This gives the protein CASSQAGPTASGNTIYF. This chain joins TRBV4-1 and TRBJ1-3; D not resolved. The V gene lost 1 base and the J gene lost 0 bases, with 13 bases spanning the gap. CDR3 length: 17 amino acids. The germline V gene has CDR1 MGHRA and CDR2 YSYEKL.

The chain uses TRBV18 and TRBJ1-2; 9 nucleotides line up with TRBD1. V shed 3 bases and J 1 base; nucleotides not matched to a gene: 3. CDR1 is KGHSH, CDR2 LQKENI, per germline. The CDR3 is 15 residues long. CDR3 residues: CASSPGQGLNYGYTF. In DNA, the CDR3 is TGTGCCAGCTCACCGGGACAGGGTCTTAACTATGGCTACACCTTC.

The chain joins TRBV11-2 to TRBJ2-2; 8 bases agree with TRBD2. CDR3 length equals 15 residues. Germline loops: CDR1 SGHAT, CDR2 FQNNGV. J lost 7 bases, V lost 5 bases, and 9 bases had no gene match. Here the CDR3 reads CASSQTGTRRGELFF. CDR3 DNA sequence: TGTGCCAGCAGCCAGACCGGGACTAGACGCGGGGAGCTGTTTTTT.

Comment on this clone: Distinct nucleotide sequences in the sample also encode this CDR3. The gene calls are TRBV28 and TRBJ1-5, with D perhaps matching TRBD1 (5 bases). V shed 5 bases and J shed 2 bases, with 13 bases lying between them. Germline V gene sequence: CDR1 MDHEN, CDR2 SYDVKM. The CDR3 totals 15 residues. The chain's CDR3 is CASSPGGVGNQPQHF. The CDR3 region has the DNA TGTGCCAGCAGTCCTGGGGGTGTTGGCAATCAGCCCCAGCATTTT.

This chain links TRBV11-2 with TRBJ2-3, with D maybe TRBD2 (6 bases). CDR3 length: 16 amino acids. The germline V and J ends were trimmed by 1 base and 3 bases, with 14 bases remaining between them. The germline gives CDR1 SGHAT, CDR2 FQNNGV. This chain's CDR3 is CASSLAGGTRTDTQYF. In DNA, the CDR3 is TGTGCCAGCAGCTTAGCGGGCGGGACCCGGACAGATACGCAGTATTTT.

J is TRBJ2-1 and V is TRBV27; TRBD1 is a possible D gene (6 bases). CDR3 size: 14 residues. Germline CDR1 is MNHEY and CDR2 is SMNVEV (reference sequence). The V end lost 5 bases, the J end lost 6 bases, and 14 bases lay between the germline ends. The CDR3: CASSHQGTGNEQFF. The CDR3 nucleotides are TGTGCCAGCAGTCATCAGGGGACCGGCAATGAGCAGTTCTTC.

The chain employs TRBV5-5 and TRBJ2-1; 7 nucleotides agree with TRBD2. V shed 9 bases and J 0 bases; nucleotides not matched to a gene: 9. CDR1 is SGHKS and CDR2 is YYEKEE in the germline V gene (reference sequence). The CDR3 totals 15 residues. CDR3 sequence reads: CATFPRTSSYNEQFF. The CDR3 nucleotides are TGTGCCACCTTTCCGAGGACTAGCTCCTACAATGAGCAGTTCTTC.

This rearrangement joins TRBV7-2 to TRBJ2-1, with 10 bases aligning to TRBD2. Trimming cost V 2 bases and J 0 bases; bases outside gene matches: 4. Germline CDR1 SGHTA, CDR2 FQGNSA. CDR3 size: 17 residues. The CDR3 DNA sequence: TGTGCCAGCAGCTTACGATCTAGCGGGAGCTCCTACAATGAGCAGTTCTTC. This gives the protein CASSLRSSGSSYNEQFF.

The chain has TRBV6-1 and TRBJ2-1; 9 bases line up with TRBD2. The CDR3 is 16 amino acids. The germline CDR1 and CDR2 sequences are MNHNS and SASEGT. V lost 2 bases and J lost 2; bases outside the gene matches: 4. CDR3: CASSEWGGRAYNEQFF. CDR3 sequence (DNA): TGTGCCAGCAGTGAATGGGGCGGGAGGGCCTACAATGAGCAGTTCTTC.

This clone was recorded once. The chain has TRBV19 and TRBJ1-2; 10 bases match TRBD1. V lost 5 bases to trimming and J lost 9 bases; unmatched junction nucleotides: 6. The CDR3 is made up of 13 amino acids. Germline CDR1 and CDR2: LNHDA and SQIVND (reference sequence). CDR3 nucleotide sequence: TGTGCCAGTAGTTCGGGACAGGGGTCGAGCTACACCTTC. Residues: CASSSGQGSSYTF.